The present TCR beta chain was sequenced within a study of glioma-infiltrating T cells. The wider study: Glioblastomas were WHO grade IV, sampled at first diagnosis; low-grade were grade II.

Trimming removed 2 bases at V and 2 bases at J, with 9 bases between. Germline lookup yields CDR1 SGHAT and CDR2 FQNNGV. CDR3 length: 15 residues. Note on this clonotype: The antigen is not known.

Overall study findings and caveats: Gliomas, especially low-grade, showed above-expected tissue-blood divergence; non-neoplastic patients showed below. A blood CDR3 motif signature was depleted in highly divergent patients.

Amplification of TCR alpha and beta CDR3 regions from RNA used iRepertoire nested multiplex PCR. Using its own MiXCR run on the multiplex PCR reads, TCRdb lists one record per CDR3 protein. Among 300,000 to 400,000 distinct CDR3 sequences listed, around 38% were seen once. The source is a human donor with low-grade glioma or glioblastoma, undergoing nonglioma brain surgery, or in good health (not recorded which). The sequencing sample was made of glioma tissue, nonneoplastic brain tissue, or PBMCs (not recorded which). The rearrangement uses TRBV11-2 and TRBJ2-2; D is unclear. The CDR3 loop reads CASSLIQNNTGELFF. The DNA of the CDR3 is TGTGCCAGCAGCTTAATACAGAATAACACCGGGGAGCTGTTTTTT.